Listed here are 10 T cell receptor beta chains from one sample, sequenced in a study of T-cell memory formation after mild COVID-19 (dated by TCRdb to about 2021). Library preparation was by 5' RACE. Sequencing was carried out with an Illumina NovaSeq 6000. The public sequencing data were trimmed at Q25 with fastp and processed into clonotypes with MiXCR by TCRdb, which kept only in-frame beta chains. Each entry merges the rows of one CDR3 protein and shows their most common DNA and genes. The sample records about 50,000 distinct CDR3 sequences, around 7.3% of which are singletons. The ten largest clones represent 1.4% of the sample. The sample comprised PBMCs or a T cell subset sorted from them (not recorded which). These receptors all stem from a man between 18 and 29 years old who had mild COVID-19 (a few samples of this study predate the infection). The sample titles of this study are shuffled in the database, so cell type and time point are left out; the donor was told from shared clones.

This clonotype appeared many times. The chain couples TRBV4-3 to TRBJ2-2, with TRBD2 as a possible D gene (5 bases). Trimming took 2 bases from V and 3 from J, leaving 7 bases between them. CDR3 length: 14 amino acids. Germline CDR1 LGHNA, CDR2 YSLEER. CDR3 loop: CASSQTGDTGELFF. The CDR3 DNA sequence: TGCGCCAGCAGCCAAACCGGGGACACCGGGGAGCTGTTTTTT.

The chain links TRBV6-2 or TRBV6-3 to TRBJ2-5; 11 nucleotides line up with TRBD2. This CDR3 has 14 amino acids. Germline CDR1 and CDR2: MNHEY and SVGEGT. After removal of 4 bases from V and 7 bases from J, the junction contained 5 bases not matched to a gene. The CDR3 is CASSSPGTSGTQYF. CDR3 bases: TGTGCCAGCAGTTCTCCCGGGACTAGCGGGACCCAGTACTTC.

This rearrangement joins TRBV9 to TRBJ1-4; no clear D gene. The length of the CDR3 is 15 residues. The V and J ends lost 4 bases and 5 bases respectively, with 15 bases between them. Germline lookup yields CDR1 SGDLS and CDR2 YYNGEE. The CDR3 sequence: CASSSSILTNEKLFF. CDR3 DNA sequence: TGTGCCAGCAGCTCTTCCATCCTGACGAATGAAAAACTGTTTTTT.

This clonotype showed up many times. The chain carries TRBV12-3 or TRBV12-4 and TRBJ1-5; 7 bases line up with TRBD1. Trimming cost V 5 bases and J 2 bases; bases outside gene matches: 0. The CDR3 contains 13 residues. CDR3 residues: CASSGQGNQPQHF. Written as DNA, the CDR3 is TGTGCCAGCAGTGGACAGGGCAATCAGCCCCAGCATTTT.

The chain employs TRBV24-1 and TRBJ2-3; D not certain. Germline CDR1 reads KGHDR; CDR2 reads SFDVKD. The length of the CDR3 is 13 residues. Deletions cut 9 bases from V and 0 bases from J, with 9 bases between. The CDR3 nucleotides read TGTGCCACCTCTAGGCATAGCACAGATACGCAGTATTTT. Translating gives CATSRHSTDTQYF.

This clonotype was observed at least ten times. The genes are TRBV20-1 and TRBJ1-4; D remains unclear. The CDR3 runs 11 residues. V lost 6 bases, J lost 13 bases, and 15 bases lay in between. Germline CDR1 reads DFQATT; CDR2 reads SNEGSKA (reference sequence). The DNA of the CDR3 is TGCAGTGCAACCGGGCCCCGCGGACTGTTTTTT. Translated: CSATGPRGLFF.

This clonotype ranks as medium-sized. Here the CDR3 DNA reads TGTGCCAGCAGCTTAGTCGGCGATAGTGAGCAGTTCTTC. Its translation: CASSLVGDSEQFF. The rearrangement joins TRBV7-2 to TRBJ2-1; D call uncertain. This CDR3 is 13 amino acids long. CDR1 and CDR2 from the germline V gene are SGHTA and FQGNSA. V was pared by 1 base and J by 9 bases, with 10 bases between.

This clonotype was detected a few times. V is TRBV5-5 and J is TRBJ1-5; no definite D call. Germline-derived CDR1 and CDR2 are SGHKS and YYEKEE (reference sequence). The CDR3 is 16 residues long. V was cut by 4 bases and J by 0 bases, with 14 bases left in between. This CDR3 reads CASSLEDQVSNQPQHF. DNA of the CDR3: TGTGCCAGCAGCCTTGAGGATCAGGTTAGCAATCAGCCCCAGCATTTT.

The V gene is TRBV7-2, the J gene TRBJ2-5; TRBD2 matches at 7 bases. Germline CDR1 reads SGHTA; CDR2 reads FQGNSA. The V gene end was trimmed by 5 bases and the J gene end by 1 base; junction bases not matched to a gene: 7. The length of the CDR3 is 15 residues. CDR3 in DNA: TGTGCCAGCAGCGTAGGACTAGGGGCCCAAGAGACCCAGTACTTC. This sequence encodes CASSVGLGAQETQYF.

The rearrangement links TRBV6-1 to TRBJ2-1, with no clear D. This CDR3 has 17 residues. V lost 2 bases and J lost 3, with 17 bases in between. From germline, CDR1 is MNHNS and CDR2 SASEGT. CDR3 bases: TGTGCCAGCAGTGAATACTCTTCGTCCACGGTCTACAATGAGCAGTTCTTC. Its protein product is CASSEYSSSTVYNEQFF.